This T cell receptor (delta chain) derives from a study of gamma-delta T cells after stem cell transplantation. TCRdb re-called clones from the RT-PCR reads via CATT. The sample has about 1,700 delta-chain clones, approximately 43% seen once. Germline CDR1 is GEAIGNYY and CDR2 is EKD. Losses at the gene ends were 5 bases for V and 0 bases for J; bases not matched to a gene: 13. The CDR3 spans 17 residues. In its sample, this clone was seen a few times. The material sequenced was gamma-delta T cells. The rearrangement links TRDV2 to TRDJ1; 8 nucleotides agree with TRDD3. This TCR came from a human donor. It is not recorded whose cells these are; they may come from a transplant donor. CDR3 bases: TGTGCCTGTGCCTCACTACCTGGGGGACGATACACCGATAAACTCATCTTT. Translation: CACASLPGGRYTDKLIF.